The 26 T cell receptor beta chains below were found in one sample sequenced in a study of beta chain features in type 1 diabetes. What was sequenced were expressed TCRB transcripts, since all of the isolated RNA had been reverse transcribed. Produced via immunoSEQ multiplex PCR; TCRdb's table is partial and in-frame only. The profile shows 900,000 or so clones, roughly 16% of them singletons. The sample consisted of naive CD4+ T cells from blood. Receptors were obtained from a woman between 18 and 29 years old in good health.

This clone was counted only a few times. V usage is TRBV11-1 and J usage is TRBJ1-1; D is possibly TRBD1 (5 bases). CDR3 length equals 15 residues. Germline V lookup: CDR1 SGHAT, CDR2 FQDESV (reference sequence). V lost 2 bases to trimming and J lost 6 bases, with 16 bases between them. CDR3 sequence (DNA): TGTGCCAGCAGCTTAAGTTACCAGGGTTGGTCTGAAGCTTTCTTT. Protein product: CASSLSYQGWSEAFF.

A word on this clone: This sample also contains other DNA sequences that code for the same CDR3. The rearrangement links TRBV11-3 to TRBJ2-1; D may be TRBD2 (6 bases). This CDR3 has 13 amino acids. V was cut by 3 bases and J by 7 bases, with 10 bases left in between. Germline lookup yields CDR1 SGHNT and CDR2 YENEEA. The CDR3 nucleotides read TGTGCCAGCAGCTTGGGCGGGGATAATGAGCAGTTCTTC. Translating it yields CASSLGGDNEQFF.

This chain links TRBV29-1 with TRBJ2-2, with 8 bases fitting TRBD2. In germline, CDR1 is SQVTM, CDR2 ANQGSEA. The CDR3 contains 13 residues. V was pared by 8 bases and J by 14 bases, with 16 bases of the junction left unmatched. The CDR3 DNA sequence: TGCAGCCAATTAGCGGGGTCGGGTTCCCTTCTGTTTTTT. It is translated as CSQLAGSGSLLFF.

This clone has only a few counts. This chain links TRBV6-1 with TRBJ1-2; weak D call: TRBD1 (5 bases). In germline, CDR1 is MNHNS, CDR2 SASEGT. The CDR3 loop spans 15 amino acids. V shed 8 bases and J shed 8 bases, with 24 bases lying between them. The CDR3 here is CASHRVGTASAGYTF. CDR3 sequence (DNA): TGTGCCAGCCACCGGGTGGGGACCGCCTCGGCAGGCTACACCTTC.

This clone was seen a few times. The CDR3 coding sequence is TGCGCCAGCAGCTTGGCGCGGGACAGGGCAGACAATGAGCAGTTCTTC. Protein product: CASSLARDRADNEQFF. The chain recombines TRBV5-1 with TRBJ2-1; TRBD1 matches at 9 bases. With V trimmed by 0 bases and J by 5 bases, 6 bases remained unmatched. Per germline, CDR1 SGHRS and CDR2 YFSETQ. The CDR3 has 16 residues.

Only a few counts were recorded for this clone. The V gene is TRBV11-2, the J gene TRBJ2-1, with 15 bases that match TRBD2. Trimming at V came to 2 bases and at J to 9 bases, leaving 5 bases not matched to a gene. This CDR3 comprises 16 residues. Germline loops: CDR1 SGHAT, CDR2 FQNNGV. CDR3: CASSLTPGLAGGEQFF. DNA of the CDR3: TGTGCCAGCAGCTTAACTCCGGGACTAGCGGGAGGTGAGCAGTTCTTC.

This clone appeared a few times. The chain's CDR3 is CASSEIGQESSYEQYF. The CDR3 bases are TGTGCCAGCAGTGAAATTGGGCAGGAGAGCTCCTACGAGCAGTACTTC. This chain connects TRBV25-1 to TRBJ2-7; no firm D call. CDR1 and CDR2 from the germline V gene are MGHDK and SYGVNS. Between the trimmed V and J ends, which lost 2 bases and 0 bases, there was a span of 14 bases. The CDR3 is 16 residues long.

This clone was observed a handful of times. V gene TRBV7-8 combines with J gene TRBJ2-7; weak D call: TRBD2 (5 bases). The CDR3 length is 12 residues. Trimming removed 5 bases at V and 3 bases at J, with 8 bases between. The germline gives CDR1 SGHVS, CDR2 FQNEAQ. This chain's CDR3 is CASSKTSYEQYF. The CDR3 DNA follows: TGTGCCAGCAGCAAAACTAGCTACGAGCAGTACTTC.

The rearrangement uses TRBV7-2 and TRBJ2-3; TRBD2 matches 11 bases. CDR1 is SGHTA, CDR2 FQGNSA, per germline. V gave up 1 base and J gave up 5 bases; unmatched junction bases: 11. This CDR3 comprises 18 residues. CDR3 in DNA: TGTGCCAGCAGCTTAGGATATCACCCTCTAGCGGGGGGAGATACGCAGTATTTT. This encodes CASSLGYHPLAGGDTQYF.

The chain employs TRBV19 and TRBJ2-1; TRBD2 matches at 12 bases. The CDR3 runs to 16 residues. CDR1 is LNHDA and CDR2 is SQIVND in the germline V gene (reference sequence). Trimming removed 8 bases from V and 6 bases from J; junction bases left unmatched: 11. The CDR3 loop reads CASSYRTSGMGNEQFF. DNA of the CDR3: TGTGCCAGTTCTTACCGGACTAGCGGGATGGGCAATGAGCAGTTCTTC. The full variable domain, in which reference TRBV19 and TRBJ2-1 provide the parts outside the CDR3, is DGGITQSPKYLFRKEGQNVTLSCEQNLNHDAMYWYRQDPGQGLRLIYYSQIVNDFQKGDIAEGYSVSREKKESFPLTVTSAQKNPTAFYLCASSYRTSGMGNEQFFGPGTRLTVL.

This clone was counted a few times. The chain couples TRBV27 to TRBJ2-7; 8 positions agree with TRBD1. V was pared by 6 bases and J by 1 base, with 8 bases of the junction left unmatched. CDR1 MNHEY and CDR2 SMNVEV come from the germline V gene (reference sequence). The CDR3 is 15 residues long. The CDR3 bases are TGTGCCAGCAGGGCGAGGTGGGACAGGTCCTACGAGCAGTACTTC. It is translated as CASRARWDRSYEQYF.

This clone was counted a single time. The chain couples TRBV27 to TRBJ1-4; TRBD1 might be the D (5 bases). V dropped 3 bases and J dropped 5 bases, with 10 bases sitting between them. The CDR3 spans 14 residues. CDR1 and CDR2 (germline): MNHEY, SMNVEV (reference sequence). The CDR3 is CASSFTRDNEKLFF. The CDR3 DNA is TGTGCCAGCAGTTTTACGAGGGACAATGAAAAACTGTTTTTT. Variable domain in full (rest from reference TRBV27 and TRBJ1-4): EAQVTQNPRYLITVTGKKLTVTCSQNMNHEYMSWYRQDPGLGLRQIYYSMNVEVTDKGDVPEGYKVSRKEKRNFPLILESPSPNQTSLYFCASSFTRDNEKLFFGSGTQLSVL.

The rearrangement uses TRBV18 and TRBJ2-3; TRBD1 might be the D (5 bases). CDR1 and CDR2 (germline): KGHSH, LQKENI. V was clipped by 0 bases and J by 4 bases, with 11 bases between them. The CDR3 runs 15 residues. The CDR3 bases are TGTGCCAGCTCACCACCGGGGCTACCCTCAGATACGCAGTATTTT. It translates to CASSPPGLPSDTQYF.

In this sample, this clone turned up a few times. V gene TRBV4-2 combines with J gene TRBJ1-4; 7 bases line up with TRBD1. Trimming removed 1 base from V and 5 bases from J; junction bases left unmatched: 16. Germline values: CDR1 LGHNA, CDR2 YNFKEQ. This CDR3 is 19 amino acids long. CDR3 coding DNA: TGTGCCAGCAGCCAAGTCGCCTCGGACAGGCGATACAGAAATGAAAAACTGTTTTTT. Protein sequence: CASSQVASDRRYRNEKLFF.

This clone was counted between two and nine times. The chain employs TRBV5-1 and TRBJ2-5; TRBD2 matches at 13 bases. The CDR3 is made up of 17 amino acids. The ends lost 1 base at V and 1 base at J; junction bases unmatched: 4. The germline V gene has CDR1 SGHRS and CDR2 YFSETQ. CDR3 in DNA: TGCGCCAGCAGCTTGAGGACTAGCGGGAGAGGCCAAGAGACCCAGTACTTC. This encodes CASSLRTSGRGQETQYF.

Details on this clone: Other DNA sequences within the sample encode an identical CDR3. The CDR3 sequence: CASSPGGGDEQFF. CDR3 DNA sequence: TGTGCCAGCTCACCGGGGGGGGGAGATGAGCAGTTCTTC. The chain carries TRBV18 and TRBJ2-1; TRBD2 matches at 7 bases. Germline V gene lookup returns CDR1 KGHSH and CDR2 LQKENI. The ends lost 3 bases at V and 8 bases at J; junction bases unmatched: 4. This CDR3 has 13 residues.

This rearrangement joins TRBV5-1 to TRBJ2-4, with a tentative D call TRBD2 (6 bases). Germline-derived CDR1 and CDR2 are SGHRS and YFSETQ. V lost 2 bases to trimming and J lost 7 bases, with 10 bases between them. This CDR3 has 13 amino acids. CDR3 loop: CASSFAGGNIQYF. CDR3 sequence (DNA): TGCGCCAGCAGCTTTGCAGGAGGGAACATTCAGTACTTC. Drawing the rest from reference TRBV5-1 and TRBJ2-4, the complete variable domain is KAGVTQTPRYLIKTRGQQVTLSCSPISGHRSVSWYQQTPGQGLQFLFEYFSETQRNKGNFPGRFSGRQFSNSRSEMNVSTLELGDSALYLCASSFAGGNIQYFGAGTRLSVL.

V and J are TRBV28 and TRBJ2-1, with TRBD2 matching 7 bases. V shed 5 bases and J 0 bases; nucleotides not matched to a gene: 4. This CDR3 spans 15 amino acids. Looked up from germline, CDR1 is MDHEN and CDR2 is SYDVKM. The CDR3 nucleotides read TGTGCCAGCAGTGGAGCGGGGAGCTCCTACAATGAGCAGTTCTTC. Translation: CASSGAGSSYNEQFF.

In its sample, this clone was seen a few times. The V and J genes are TRBV28 and TRBJ2-3; 9 bases are a match to TRBD1. Germline V gene sequence: CDR1 MDHEN, CDR2 SYDVKM. V lost 11 bases and J lost 3; bases outside the gene matches: 6. This CDR3 has 13 amino acids. This CDR3 reads CAGGTGKTDTQYF. CDR3 bases: TGTGCCGGCGGGACAGGGAAGACAGATACGCAGTATTTT.

CDR3 sequence (DNA): TGTGCCAGCAGCATGGGACAGTCCTTATACGAGCAGTACTTC. Translating gives CASSMGQSLYEQYF. This chain joins TRBV7-2 and TRBJ2-7; TRBD1 matches at 7 bases. Germline CDR1 SGHTA, CDR2 FQGNSA. The CDR3 contains 14 residues. The J segment lost 4 bases and the V segment lost 5 bases, leaving 8 bases of the junction unmatched.

This clone was counted a few times. V and J are TRBV28 and TRBJ1-2; 9 nucleotides agree with TRBD1. Germline CDR1 is MDHEN and CDR2 is SYDVKM. The CDR3 runs to 14 residues. J was trimmed by 6 bases and V by 6 bases; bases with no gene match: 8. The CDR3 spells CASRSPGQGDGYTF. The CDR3 coding sequence is TGTGCCAGCAGATCCCCGGGACAGGGAGATGGCTACACCTTC.

This clone was seen only a few times. This rearrangement joins TRBV6-1 to TRBJ2-5; TRBD2 is a possible D gene (6 bases). Trimming pared 10 bases from V and 1 base from J, leaving 19 bases between. Germline loops: CDR1 MNHNS, CDR2 SASEGT. This CDR3 has 15 residues. The CDR3 DNA follows: TGTGCCACTAGTTCGGGATCAGCGGGCCAAGAGACCCAGTACTTC. Protein sequence: CATSSGSAGQETQYF.

The chain is built from TRBV4-3 and TRBJ2-1, with 8 bases that match TRBD2. CDR3 length: 18 amino acids. Germline V CDR1 and CDR2: LGHNA, YSLEER. The junction had 11 bases not matched to a gene; V was cut back by 0 bases and J by 4 bases. Written as DNA, the CDR3 is TGCGCCAGCAGCCAAGAAGCCCCGCTAGCGGGTGCTTACAATGAGCAGTTCTTC. Residues: CASSQEAPLAGAYNEQFF.

This clone appeared a few times. The rearrangement links TRBV5-8 to TRBJ2-3, with D perhaps TRBD1 (5 bases). Germline CDR1 reads SGHTS; CDR2 reads YDEGEE. This CDR3 has 15 residues. V was cut by 0 bases and J by 6 bases, with 14 bases left in between. The CDR3 DNA reads TGTGCCAGCAGCTTGGCCGGGCAGGGTAGGGATACGCAGTATTTT. Translating it yields CASSLAGQGRDTQYF.

This clone showed up just a few times. V gene TRBV5-1 combines with J gene TRBJ2-5, with D possibly matching TRBD1 (5 bases). This CDR3 is built from 15 residues. Germline CDR1 is SGHRS and CDR2 is YFSETQ. The germline V and J ends were trimmed by 0 bases and 5 bases, with 14 bases remaining between them. In DNA, the CDR3 is TGCGCCAGCAGCTTGGAAGGCGGCAGGGTGGAGACCCAGTACTTC. Its protein product is CASSLEGGRVETQYF.

V and J are TRBV6-5 and TRBJ2-7; possibly TRBD2 for D (6 bases). This CDR3 has 15 residues. CDR1 and CDR2 (germline): MNHEY, SVGAGI. Trimming took off 0 bases at V and 1 base at J, with 10 bases between the two ends. The CDR3 DNA reads TGTGCCAGCAGTTACTCTGGGAGGTTTTCCTACGAGCAGTACTTC. Its translation: CASSYSGRFSYEQYF.